This T cell receptor beta chain was recorded in a study of response to subunit inactivated influenza vaccine. Study findings and constraints: Few additional T cells are recruited per seasonal influenza vaccination, authors suggested.

Via MiXCR, TCRdb re-called the RT-PCR reads, giving one row per CDR3 protein. The data show roughly 650,000 distinct CDR3 sequences, with approximately 15% seen just once and 6% to 9.5% held by the top ten. In the case of this clonotype: What it binds is not known.

The germline V gene encodes CDR1 LNHDA and CDR2 SQIVND (reference sequence). The CDR3 totals 14 residues. The V end lost 1 base, the J end lost 5 bases, and 11 bases lay between the germline ends. The V gene is TRBV19, the J gene TRBJ2-5; TRBD1 might be the D (6 bases). This specimen was PBMCs from blood, taken 14 to 15 days before vaccination. The sequence came from a man in his forties or fifties who received an inactivated influenza vaccine. CDR3 protein: CASSIVGAGETQYF. CDR3 nucleotides: TGTGCCAGTAGTATAGTGGGGGCCGGGGAGACCCAGTACTTC.